This T cell receptor beta chain was found in a study of T cell repertoires in cytomegalovirus infection. This CDR3 spans 13 amino acids. With 1 base clipped from V and 8 bases from J, the junction kept 1 base outside the gene matches. CDR1 is MDHEN, CDR2 SYDVKM, per germline. This clonotype was seen repeatedly, ten times or more. Antigen unknown. One entry per CDR3 protein results from TCRdb running MiXCR on the reads. This table has 900,000 to 950,000 distinct CDR3 sequences, roughly 30% appearing once. The chain is built from TRBV28 and TRBJ2-1, with 8 bases fitting TRBD1. This sample comprised cultured CD8+ T cells from PBMCs, obtained from culture after CMV antigen stimulation. The clonotype comes from a human donor in good health (CMV status not recorded). Some clones in this sample may be carry-over from other donors' samples. CDR3 nucleotide sequence: TGTGCCAGCAGTTTATCGACAGGGGATGAGCAGTTCTTC. Residues: CASSLSTGDEQFF.